The 17 T cell receptor beta chains listed next were all sequenced from one sample in a study of blood T cell repertoires in COVID-19 (TCRdb year 2020). Library construction relied on the immunoSEQ multiplex PCR assay. Entries here come from immuneACCESS through TCRdb and include only in-frame sequences with V and J called. Some clones fail to appear in such tables; in the studies checked, an unresolved V gene covers under half of the shortfall, and the cause of the remainder is unknown. Here the sample has approximately 140,000 clones; about nine tenths occur a single time. The top ten clonotypes cover around 4% of the sample. Sample: peripheral blood. These receptors were taken from a woman aged 55-69 years with active or convalescent COVID-19.

The chain is built from TRBV10-3 and TRBJ1-3; TRBD1 is a possible D gene (6 bases). V was cut by 4 bases and J by 6 bases, with 10 bases left in between. The CDR3 totals 13 residues. The germline gives CDR1 ENHRY, CDR2 SYGVKD. CDR3 DNA sequence: TGTGCCATCAGTGTGGACAGCCAAAACACCATATATTTT. Its protein product is CAISVDSQNTIYF.

The V call is TRBV9, the J call TRBJ1-1; D gene unclear. This CDR3 region has 14 residues. The V end was cut by 4 bases, the J end by 9 bases, with 19 bases between. Germline V gives CDR1 SGDLS, CDR2 YYNGEE. The chain's CDR3 is CASSPRVEPQKAFF. CDR3 nucleotide sequence: TGTGCCAGCAGCCCCCGCGTAGAGCCACAGAAAGCTTTCTTT.

This clone occurred a few times. CDR3 bases: TGTGCCAGCAGTTACCTCCAGGACACCGGGGAGCTGTTTTTT. Protein sequence: CASSYLQDTGELFF. The chain couples TRBV6-5 to TRBJ2-2; D is uncertain. V lost 2 bases to trimming and J lost 3 bases, with 7 bases between them. Germline CDR1 and CDR2: MNHEY and SVGAGI. The CDR3 length is 14 residues.

This clone was detected a few times. The gene calls are TRBV7-3 and TRBJ2-7, with a weak D call TRBD1 (6 bases). The germline CDR1 and CDR2 sequences are SGHTA and FQGTGA. The V end was cut by 5 bases, the J end by 0 bases, with 11 bases between. The CDR3 runs to 14 residues. The CDR3 DNA is TGTGCCAGCAGCGTGGACAGCGCCTCCTACGAGCAGTACTTC. Residues: CASSVDSASYEQYF.

The chain uses TRBV7-2 and TRBJ2-3; 12 bases align to TRBD1. V lost 5 bases and J lost 7; bases outside the gene matches: 7. CDR3 length: 15 residues. The germline V gene has CDR1 SGHTA and CDR2 FQGNSA. For the CDR3, the DNA is TGTGCCAGCAGCGACCGGGACAGGGGGCCAAATACGCAGTATTTT. This sequence encodes CASSDRDRGPNTQYF. Drawing the rest from reference TRBV7-2 and TRBJ2-3, the complete variable domain is GAGVSQSPSNKVTEKGKDVELRCDPISGHTALYWYRQSLGQGLEFLIYFQGNSAPDKSGLPSDRFSAERTGGSVSTLTIQRTQQEDSAVYLCASSDRDRGPNTQYFGPGTRLTVL.

The chain links TRBV10-1 to TRBJ2-1, with D unresolved. Trimming took off 0 bases at V and 7 bases at J, with 10 bases between the two ends. This CDR3 region has 14 residues. The germline V gene has CDR1 WNHNN and CDR2 SYGVQD (reference sequence). The CDR3 region has the DNA TGCGCCAGCAGTGAGTCGAACAGCCCTAATGAGCAGTTCTTC. Translated: CASSESNSPNEQFF.

The V gene is TRBV19, the J gene TRBJ2-7; a possible D gene is TRBD2 (6 bases). The CDR3 contains 14 residues. Germline CDR1 LNHDA, CDR2 SQIVND (reference sequence). With 3 bases removed from V and 6 bases from J, the gap between germline ends came to 15 bases. CDR3 in DNA: TGTGCCAGTAGTATCGGTCTGCGGGACGGCGAGCAGTACTTC. Its protein product is CASSIGLRDGEQYF.

The chain couples TRBV3-1 (or the pseudogene TRBV3-2) to TRBJ1-1, with 9 bases lining up with TRBD1. The CDR3 is 15 residues long. The V and J ends lost 4 bases and 4 bases, in that order; junction bases with no gene match: 7. Germline V gene data show CDR1 as LGHDT and CDR2 as YNNKEL (reference sequence). The CDR3 protein is CASSPQQGASTEAFF. In DNA form, the CDR3 reads TGTGCCAGCAGCCCCCAACAGGGGGCGAGCACTGAAGCTTTCTTT.

The chain carries TRBV7-9 and TRBJ1-3; 10 nucleotides agree with TRBD1. The CDR3 totals 17 residues. J gave up 0 bases and V 3 bases, and 5 bases lay outside the gene matches. Germline V gene sequence: CDR1 SEHNR, CDR2 FQNEAQ (reference sequence). This CDR3 is CASSFGTGARSGNTIYF. CDR3 sequence (DNA): TGTGCCAGCAGCTTTGGGACAGGGGCCCGCTCTGGAAACACCATATATTTT.

V is TRBV18 and J is TRBJ2-2; 9 bases match TRBD1. The CDR3 length is 16 residues. Per the germline V gene, CDR1 is KGHSH and CDR2 is LQKENI. J lost 4 bases, V lost 0 bases, and 3 bases had no gene match. The CDR3 bases are TGTGCCAGCTCACCACCTGGGACAGGGTCCACCGGGGAGCTGTTTTTT. Translating it yields CASSPPGTGSTGELFF. Variable domain in full (rest from reference TRBV18 and TRBJ2-2): NAGVMQNPRHLVRRRGQEARLRCSPMKGHSHVYWYRQLPEEGLKFMVYLQKENIIDESGMPKERFSAEFPKEGPSILRIQQVVRGDSAAYFCASSPPGTGSTGELFFGEGSRLTVL.

The V call is TRBV6-2 or TRBV6-3, the J call TRBJ1-2, with D possibly matching TRBD1 (5 bases). Per germline, CDR1 MNHEY and CDR2 SVGEGT. V lost 6 bases to trimming and J lost 4 bases, with 15 bases between them. The CDR3 covers 14 residues. The CDR3 spells CASSSPTAGYGYTF. The CDR3 nucleotides read TGTGCCAGCAGCTCACCGACAGCTGGCTATGGCTACACCTTC.

V gene TRBV11-2 combines with J gene TRBJ2-5; 11 bases match TRBD2. CDR3 length equals 15 residues. Germline trimming cut 6 bases from V and 1 base from J; bases unmatched to any gene: 4. Germline CDR1 reads SGHAT; CDR2 reads FQNNGV. DNA for the CDR3: TGTGCCAGCAGATATAGCGGGGGGGCCCAAGAGACCCAGTACTTC. The encoded protein is CASRYSGGAQETQYF.

This sequence joins TRBV7-8 and TRBJ2-2, with TRBD1 matching over 7 bases. Germline V gene lookup returns CDR1 SGHVS and CDR2 FQNEAQ. This CDR3 contains 17 residues. Germline trimming cut 0 bases from V and 3 bases from J; bases unmatched to any gene: 7. The DNA for the CDR3 is TGTGCCAGCAGCTTAGCCATCGCCGGGACAGACACCGGGGAGCTGTTTTTT. Its translation is CASSLAIAGTDTGELFF.

In its sample, this clone was seen once. J is TRBJ1-2 and V is TRBV15; maybe TRBD1 (6 bases). Germline V gives CDR1 LNHNV, CDR2 YYDKDF (reference sequence). CDR3 size: 12 residues. V lost 4 bases and J 13 bases, leaving 16 bases between the germline ends. CDR3 sequence (DNA): TGTGCCACCAGCATTTTAACAGGGTACCCCACCTTC. Protein product: CATSILTGYPTF.

This clone was seen at least ten times. Other DNA sequences in the sample encode the same CDR3. V and J are TRBV5-5 and TRBJ2-1; D gene uncertain. This CDR3 comprises 13 residues. Germline-derived CDR1 and CDR2 are SGHKS and YYEKEE (reference sequence). The V end lost 0 bases, the J end lost 4 bases, and 5 bases lay between the germline ends. CDR3 bases: TGTGCCAGCAGCTTGGATTCGTACAATGAGCAGTTCTTC. Encoded protein: CASSLDSYNEQFF.

The CDR3 sequence: CASSFTLAKDTQYF. CDR3 DNA: TGTGCCAGCAGCTTTACCCTAGCGAAGGATACGCAGTATTTT. V usage is TRBV5-4 and J usage is TRBJ2-3; a weak D match, TRBD2 (6 bases). CDR1 is SGHNT and CDR2 is YYREEE in the germline V gene (reference sequence). This CDR3 comprises 14 residues. Trimming cost V 2 bases and J 6 bases, with 13 bases left between them.

The V gene is TRBV6-1, the J gene TRBJ2-3; unclear D gene. Germline CDR1 is MNHNS and CDR2 is SASEGT. The CDR3 has 16 amino acids. Trimming removed 4 bases from V and 2 bases from J, with 16 bases in between. CDR3 sequence (DNA): TGTGCCAGCAGTGGCGGCAGAAATGGTTACACAGATACGCAGTATTTT. It codes for CASSGGRNGYTDTQYF.